The TCR beta chain described here comes from a study of cytomegalovirus exposure and HLA in healthy donors. At the level of the study: Most donors, just over 80% of approximately 400 genotyped, fell in the Caucasian-associated ancestry cluster. Findings and caveats of the study: Data from an earlier analysis indicated that most TCR beta V segments were productive either about 87% or about 30% of the time.

Amplification used 60 Vbeta primers and 13 Jbeta primers. This table comes from immunoSEQ multiplex PCR, and its TCRdb copy is limited to in-frame clones, with some not included. The table records some 150,000 clones, about 76% of them present only once. With respect to this clone: Its specificity is not known.

The germline V and J ends were trimmed by 2 bases and 4 bases, with 4 bases remaining between them. This CDR3 is built from 12 residues. Germline V lookup: CDR1 SGDLS, CDR2 YYNGEE. The source material was PBMCs. The receptor's source is a human donor in good health. The rearrangement uses TRBV9 and TRBJ2-1; no definite D call. The CDR3 spells CASSVRYNEQFF. The CDR3 DNA follows: TGTGCCAGCAGCGTCAGGTACAATGAGCAGTTCTTC.